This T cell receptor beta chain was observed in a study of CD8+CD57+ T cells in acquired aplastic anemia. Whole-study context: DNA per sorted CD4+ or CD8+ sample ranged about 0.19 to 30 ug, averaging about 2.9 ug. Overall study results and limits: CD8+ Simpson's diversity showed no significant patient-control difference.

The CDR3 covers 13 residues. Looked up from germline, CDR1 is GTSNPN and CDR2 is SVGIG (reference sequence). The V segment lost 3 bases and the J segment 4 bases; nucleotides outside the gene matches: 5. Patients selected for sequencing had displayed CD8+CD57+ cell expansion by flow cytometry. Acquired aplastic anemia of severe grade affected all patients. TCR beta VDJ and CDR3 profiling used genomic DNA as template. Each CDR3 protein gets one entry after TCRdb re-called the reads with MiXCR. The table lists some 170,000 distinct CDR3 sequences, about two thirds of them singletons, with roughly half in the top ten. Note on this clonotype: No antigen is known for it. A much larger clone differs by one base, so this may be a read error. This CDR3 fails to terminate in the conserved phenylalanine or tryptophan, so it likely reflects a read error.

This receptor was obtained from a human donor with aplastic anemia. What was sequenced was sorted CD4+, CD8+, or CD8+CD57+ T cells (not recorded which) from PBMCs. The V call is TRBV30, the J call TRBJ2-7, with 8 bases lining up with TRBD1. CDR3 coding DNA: TGTGCCTGGAGAGTACAGGGGGGTTACGAGCAGTACTCC. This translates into CAWRVQGGYEQYS.